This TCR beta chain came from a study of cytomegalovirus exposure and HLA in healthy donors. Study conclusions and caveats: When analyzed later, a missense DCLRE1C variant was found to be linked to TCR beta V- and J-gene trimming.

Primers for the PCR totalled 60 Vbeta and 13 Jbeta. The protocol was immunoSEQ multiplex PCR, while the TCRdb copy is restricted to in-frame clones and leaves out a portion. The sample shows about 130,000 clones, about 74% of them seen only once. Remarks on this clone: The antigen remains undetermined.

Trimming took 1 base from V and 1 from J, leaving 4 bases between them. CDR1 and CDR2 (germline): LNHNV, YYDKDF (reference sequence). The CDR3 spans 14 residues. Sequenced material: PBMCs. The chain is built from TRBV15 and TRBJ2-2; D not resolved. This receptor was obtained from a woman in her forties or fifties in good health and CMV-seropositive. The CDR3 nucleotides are TGTGCCACCAGCAGAGGACTGAACACCGGGGAGCTGTTTTTT. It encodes CATSRGLNTGELFF.